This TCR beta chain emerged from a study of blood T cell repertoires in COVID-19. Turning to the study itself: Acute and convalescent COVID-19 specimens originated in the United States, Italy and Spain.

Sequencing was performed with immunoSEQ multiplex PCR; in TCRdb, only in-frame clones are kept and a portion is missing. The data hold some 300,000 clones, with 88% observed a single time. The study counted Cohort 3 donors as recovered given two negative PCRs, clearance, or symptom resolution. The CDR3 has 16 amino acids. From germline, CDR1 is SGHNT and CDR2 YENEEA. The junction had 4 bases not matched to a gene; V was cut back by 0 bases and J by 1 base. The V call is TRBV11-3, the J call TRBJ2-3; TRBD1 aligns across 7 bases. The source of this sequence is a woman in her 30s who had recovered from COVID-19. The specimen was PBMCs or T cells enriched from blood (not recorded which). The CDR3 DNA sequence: TGTGCCAGCAGCTTAGATGGTGGACAGGGCACAGATACGCAGTATTTT. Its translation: CASSLDGGQGTDTQYF.